This is a list of T cell receptor beta chains from one sample in a study of T cell responses to AZD1222 COVID-19 vaccine. Repertoires were generated with immunoSEQ multiplex PCR, while TCRdb's copy carries only in-frame clones and drops some. The sample holds fewer than 200,000 clones, 85% to 90% seen once. The sequencing here drew on peripheral blood, taken on day 0 of AZD1222 vaccination. Source of these receptors: an adult in good health. The CDR3 runs from the conserved cysteine through the conserved F or W. A D gene is named only where the DNA matches it firmly. Size tells how often a clone was seen (once, few, many) or the class of an expanded clone, and some rows leave it out.

cdr3_aa cdr3_nt j_call d_call v_call clone_size
CASSEYGPNTEAFF TGTGCCAGCAGTGAATACGGACCAAACACTGAAGCTTTCTTT TRBJ1-1 - TRBV6-1 -
CASSLGDSQYF TGTGCCAGCAGCTTGGGGGACAGCCAGTACTTC TRBJ2-7 TRBD1 TRBV7-9 -
CASSQVITGAYEQYF TGCGCCAGCAGCCAAGTTATCACCGGAGCCTACGAGCAGTACTTC TRBJ2-7 - TRBV4-3 -
CASSFLGREETQYF TGTGCCAGCAGTTTCCTCGGGCGGGAAGAGACCCAGTACTTC TRBJ2-5 - TRBV27 -
CASTEGDYSNQPQHF TGTGCCAGTACCGAGGGGGATTATAGCAATCAGCCCCAGCATTTT TRBJ1-5 - TRBV19 -
CASSPGLAETTDTQYF TGTGCCAGCAGCCCCGGACTAGCGGAAACCACAGATACGCAGTATTTT TRBJ2-3 TRBD2 TRBV11-3 -
CASSLWGNTEAFF TGTGCCAGCAGTTTATGGGGAAACACTGAAGCTTTCTTT TRBJ1-1 - TRBV27 -
CASSQGDIQPPYGYTF TGCGCCAGCAGCCAAGGGGACATTCAGCCCCCCTATGGCTACACCTTC TRBJ1-2 - TRBV4-1 few
CASSSKAGAGELFF TGTGCCAGCAGTTCAAAAGCGGGAGCTGGGGAGCTGTTTTTT TRBJ2-2 TRBD2 TRBV6-5 -
CAWSSNRGSQPQHF TGTGCCTGGAGTTCTAACAGGGGGAGTCAGCCCCAGCATTTT TRBJ1-5 TRBD1 TRBV30 -
CASSQRGGTNEKLFF TGTGCCAGCAGCCAAAGAGGGGGAACTAATGAAAAACTGTTTTTT TRBJ1-4 - TRBV14 -
CASSSSQENEAFF TGTGCCAGCAGCTCAAGTCAGGAGAATGAAGCTTTCTTT TRBJ1-1 - TRBV5-4 -
CASGEVGGYTF TGTGCCAGCGGGGAGGTTGGCGGCTACACCTTC TRBJ1-2 - TRBV6-5 -
CASSQGLGNTEAFF TGTGCCAGCAGCCAAGGTCTGGGGAACACTGAAGCTTTCTTT TRBJ1-1 - TRBV3-1/TRBV3-2 -
CASTKCGGVSYEQYF TGCGCCAGCACCAAATGTGGCGGAGTGTCCTACGAGCAGTACTTC TRBJ2-7 - TRBV4-3 -
CAISPWTGATGELFF TGTGCCATCAGTCCTTGGACAGGGGCCACCGGGGAGCTGTTTTTT TRBJ2-2 TRBD1 TRBV10-3 -
CASSYTMNTEAFF TGTGCCAGCAGTTACACAATGAACACTGAAGCTTTCTTT TRBJ1-1 - TRBV6-2/TRBV6-3 -
CASSSGTGANSPLHF TGTGCCAGCAGCTCGGGAACAGGGGCGAATTCACCCCTCCACTTT TRBJ1-6 TRBD1 TRBV13 -
CASSLRPPTTETQYF TGTGCCAGCAGCTTGCGACCTCCTACCACAGAGACCCAGTACTTC TRBJ2-5 - TRBV7-9 -
CATAMTGGNEKLFF TGTGCCACTGCGATGACAGGGGGCAATGAAAAACTGTTTTTT TRBJ1-4 TRBD1 TRBV6-6 -
CASSADSYNEQFF TGTGCCAGCAGCGCGGACAGTTACAATGAGCAGTTCTTC TRBJ2-1 - TRBV12-3/TRBV12-4 -
CSVEKGVMEDNEQFF TGCAGCGTTGAGAAGGGCGTGATGGAGGACAATGAGCAGTTCTTC TRBJ2-1 - TRBV29-1 -
CASSLAFADTQYF TGTGCCAGCAGCTTAGCTTTTGCAGATACGCAGTATTTT TRBJ2-3 - TRBV7-2 -
CASSHVRAPGANVLTF TGCGCCAGCAGCCACGTGAGGGCCCCCGGGGCCAACGTCCTGACTTTC TRBJ2-6 - TRBV4-3 few
CSASGGRDTEAFF TGCAGTGCTAGTGGGGGGCGGGACACTGAAGCTTTCTTT TRBJ1-1 - TRBV20-1 -
CAISGDTLANYGYTF TGTGCCATCAGTGGGGACACATTAGCTAACTATGGCTACACCTTC TRBJ1-2 - TRBV10-3 -
CAWSIRQGNEKLFF TGTGCCTGGAGCATCAGGCAGGGGAATGAAAAACTGTTTTTT TRBJ1-4 - TRBV30 -
CASSVGTGPYEQYF TGTGCCAGCAGCGTAGGGACAGGGCCGTACGAGCAGTACTTC TRBJ2-7 TRBD1 TRBV9 -